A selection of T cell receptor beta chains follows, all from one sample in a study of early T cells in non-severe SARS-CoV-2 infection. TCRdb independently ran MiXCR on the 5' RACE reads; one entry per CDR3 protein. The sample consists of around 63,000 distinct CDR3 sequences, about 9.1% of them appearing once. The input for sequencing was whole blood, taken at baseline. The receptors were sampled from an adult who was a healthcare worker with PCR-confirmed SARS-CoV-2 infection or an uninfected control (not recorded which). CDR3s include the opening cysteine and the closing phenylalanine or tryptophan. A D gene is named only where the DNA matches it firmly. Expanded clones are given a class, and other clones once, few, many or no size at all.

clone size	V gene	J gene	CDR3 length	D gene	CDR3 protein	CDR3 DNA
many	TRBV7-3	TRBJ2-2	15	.	CASSLAERGTGELFF	TGTGCCAGCAGCTTAGCTGAGAGGGGCACCGGGGAGCTGTTTTTT
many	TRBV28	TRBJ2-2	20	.	CASRHRDRGLGGRAGSELFF	TGTGCCAGCAGACACCGGGACAGGGGCTTAGGCGGGAGGGCCGGGTCGGAGCTGTTTTTT
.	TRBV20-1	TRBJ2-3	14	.	CSASQGGTGDTQYF	TGCAGTGCTAGTCAGGGGGGGACGGGAGATACGCAGTATTTT
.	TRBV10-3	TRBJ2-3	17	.	CAISESIGLQGSDTQYF	TGTGCCATCAGTGAGTCGATAGGCTTACAGGGATCAGATACGCAGTATTTT
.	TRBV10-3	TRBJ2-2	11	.	CAISVTGELFF	TGTGCCATCAGTGTTACCGGGGAGCTGTTTTTT
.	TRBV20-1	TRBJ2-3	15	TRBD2	CSAPTSGSVTDTQYF	TGCAGTGCCCCCACTAGCGGGAGTGTAACAGATACGCAGTATTTT
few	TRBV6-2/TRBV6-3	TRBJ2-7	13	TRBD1	CASSFGQGGEQYF	TGTGCCAGCAGTTTCGGACAGGGGGGCGAGCAGTACTTC
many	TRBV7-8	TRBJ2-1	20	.	CASSLIQASFLTTSYNEQFF	TGTGCCAGCAGCTTAATTCAGGCTAGCTTCCTCACAACCTCCTACAATGAGCAGTTCTTC
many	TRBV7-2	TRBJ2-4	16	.	CASSPRVMQGRNIQYF	TGTGCCAGCAGCCCAAGGGTCATGCAGGGGAGAAACATTCAGTACTTC
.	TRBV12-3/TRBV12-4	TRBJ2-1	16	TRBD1	CASSPGGQGGRNEQFF	TGTGCCAGCAGTCCAGGAGGACAGGGGGGGAGGAATGAGCAGTTCTTC
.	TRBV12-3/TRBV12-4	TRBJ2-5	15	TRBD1	CASSWQGDHQETQYF	TGTGCCAGCAGTTGGCAGGGGGACCATCAAGAGACCCAGTACTTC
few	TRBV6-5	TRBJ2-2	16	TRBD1	CASSYWGQRATGELFF	TGTGCCAGCAGTTACTGGGGACAGAGGGCCACCGGGGAGCTGTTTTTT
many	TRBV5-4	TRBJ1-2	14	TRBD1	CASSRYRGNYGYTF	TGTGCCAGCAGCCGCTACAGGGGGAACTATGGCTACACCTTC
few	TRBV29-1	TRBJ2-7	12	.	CSVGDRVNEQYF	TGCAGCGTGGGAGACAGAGTCAACGAGCAGTACTTC
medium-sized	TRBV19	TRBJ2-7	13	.	CASNNGRTDEQYF	TGTGCCAGTAACAATGGTAGGACGGACGAGCAGTACTTC
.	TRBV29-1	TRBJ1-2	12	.	CSVEPQNYGYTF	TGCAGCGTTGAACCACAGAACTATGGCTACACCTTC
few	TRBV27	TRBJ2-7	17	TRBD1	CASSQGDRGIHSYEQYF	TGTGCCAGCAGCCAAGGGGACAGGGGAATCCACTCCTACGAGCAGTACTTC
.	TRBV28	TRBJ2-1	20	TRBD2	CASSVPVVFTGTSVADEQFF	TGTGCCAGCAGTGTACCGGTGGTCTTTACCGGGACTAGCGTAGCCGATGAGCAGTTCTTC
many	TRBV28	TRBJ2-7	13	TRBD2	CASTGLAGGEQYF	TGTGCCAGCACCGGACTAGCGGGAGGCGAGCAGTACTTC
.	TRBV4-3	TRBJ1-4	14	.	CASSQGGGNEKLFF	TGCGCCAGCAGCCAAGGAGGGGGAAATGAAAAACTGTTTTTT
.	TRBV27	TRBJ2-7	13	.	CASSPQASYEQYF	TGTGCCAGCAGTCCCCAAGCCTCCTACGAGCAGTACTTC
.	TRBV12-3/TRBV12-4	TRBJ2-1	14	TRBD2	CASTPSSGRGEQFF	TGTGCCAGCACCCCCTCGAGCGGGAGGGGTGAGCAGTTCTTC
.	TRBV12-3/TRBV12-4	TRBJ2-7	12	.	CASSLDPYEQYF	TGTGCCAGCAGTTTGGATCCCTACGAGCAGTACTTC
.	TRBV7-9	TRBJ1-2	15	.	CASSPDSGYGYGYTF	TGTGCCAGCAGCCCAGACTCGGGCTACGGCTATGGCTACACCTTC
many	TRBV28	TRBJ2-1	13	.	CASSPRQHNEQFF	TGTGCCAGCAGTCCCCGACAGCACAATGAGCAGTTCTTC
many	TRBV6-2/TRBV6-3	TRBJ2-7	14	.	CASSYLVGAYEQYF	TGTGCCAGCAGTTATTTGGTAGGAGCCTACGAGCAGTACTTC
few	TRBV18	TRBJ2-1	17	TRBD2	CASSPKLAGGPRNEQFF	TGTGCCAGCTCACCTAAGCTAGCGGGAGGGCCGAGGAATGAGCAGTTCTTC
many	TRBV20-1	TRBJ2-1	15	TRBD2	CSAQALAGADNEQFF	TGCAGTGCCCAAGCACTAGCGGGAGCCGACAATGAGCAGTTCTTC